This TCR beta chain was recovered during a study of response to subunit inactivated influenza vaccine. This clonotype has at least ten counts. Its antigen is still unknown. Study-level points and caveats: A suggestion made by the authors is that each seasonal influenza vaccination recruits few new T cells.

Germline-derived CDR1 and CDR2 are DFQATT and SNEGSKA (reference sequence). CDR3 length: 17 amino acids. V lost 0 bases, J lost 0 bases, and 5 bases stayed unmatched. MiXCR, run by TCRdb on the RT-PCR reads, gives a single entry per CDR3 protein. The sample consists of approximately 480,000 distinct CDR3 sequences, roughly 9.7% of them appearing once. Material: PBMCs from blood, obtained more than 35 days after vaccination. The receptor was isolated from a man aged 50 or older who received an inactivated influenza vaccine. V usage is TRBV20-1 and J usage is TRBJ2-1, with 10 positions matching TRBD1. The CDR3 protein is CSARDGTGAGSYNEQFF. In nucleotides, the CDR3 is TGCAGTGCTAGAGATGGGACAGGGGCCGGCTCCTACAATGAGCAGTTCTTC.